A selection of T cell receptor beta chains follows, all from one sample in a study of T cells in tuberculosis. The repertoire was sequenced with immunoSEQ multiplex PCR; TCRdb's copy has only in-frame clones and lacks some. The data show 25,000 to 35,000 clones, around 94% seen once. Sequencing was performed on PBMCs. These receptors were collected from a donor aged 5 to 30 with latent tuberculosis or without tuberculosis infection. CDR3s include the opening cysteine and the closing phenylalanine or tryptophan. D genes are given only for firm matches. The size field is filled for only some rows; it gives once, few, many or a size class.

J gene	V gene	clone size	D gene	CDR3 DNA	CDR3 protein
TRBJ2-1	TRBV7-9	NA	TRBD2	TGTGCCAGCAGCCTTTTGACTAGCGGGACTTACAATGAGCAGTTCTTC	CASSLLTSGTYNEQFF
TRBJ1-5	TRBV30	NA	NA	TGTGCCTGCTTACCCGGGACTGCGGACGGCAGTCAGCCCCAGCATTTT	CACLPGTADGSQPQHF
TRBJ1-5	TRBV7-2	NA	TRBD1	TGTGCCAGCAGCTTGGGGACAGGGGGCGGTCAGCCCCAGCATTTT	CASSLGTGGGQPQHF
TRBJ2-6	TRBV27	NA	NA	TGTGCCAGCAGTTTATCGAGGGCTGGGGCCAACGTCCTGACTTTC	CASSLSRAGANVLTF
TRBJ1-2	TRBV29-1	NA	NA	TGCAGCGTTGCAGCGGGAAGTATTAATGGCTACACCTTC	CSVAAGSINGYTF
TRBJ1-2	TRBV15	NA	NA	TGTGCCACCAGCAGAGATCTGTATTATGGCTACACCTTC	CATSRDLYYGYTF
TRBJ2-2	TRBV7-6	NA	NA	TGTGCCAGCAGCGCCTTATTCAGGGACACCGGGGAGCTGTTTTTT	CASSALFRDTGELFF
TRBJ1-5	TRBV19	NA	TRBD1	TGTGCCAGTAGTATCGGGACAGGGATTCAGCCCCAGCATTTT	CASSIGTGIQPQHF
TRBJ2-1	TRBV21-1	NA	NA	TGTGCCAGCAGCTCGCCGGAGCGGGAGATCCAGAATGAGCAGTTCTTC	CASSSPEREIQNEQFF
TRBJ1-3	TRBV4-1	NA	NA	TGCGCCAGCAGCCAAGGGAGTTCTGGAAACACCATATATTTT	CASSQGSSGNTIYF
TRBJ2-3	TRBV7-9	NA	NA	TGTGCCAGCAGCTTGAGGGCAGTCTCTAGCACAGATACGCAGTATTTT	CASSLRAVSSTDTQYF
TRBJ2-3	TRBV4-1	NA	TRBD2	TGCGCCAGCAGCCAACCTAGCGGGAGGGCTGATACGCAGTATTTT	CASSQPSGRADTQYF
TRBJ2-5	TRBV5-6	NA	TRBD1	TGTGCCAGCAGCCCGGGACAGGGGGTATCGGAGACCCAGTACTTC	CASSPGQGVSETQYF
TRBJ2-5	TRBV7-9	NA	TRBD1	TGTGCCAGCAGCGGATGGACAGGGGGCCAGGAGACCCAGTACTTC	CASSGWTGGQETQYF
TRBJ1-1	TRBV20-1	NA	TRBD1	TGCAGTGCTACAGGGGGCACTGAAGCTTTCTTT	CSATGGTEAFF
TRBJ1-3	TRBV30	NA	NA	TGTGCCTGGAGTGCTGAGGTCCGTTACTCTGGAAACACCATATATTTT	CAWSAEVRYSGNTIYF
TRBJ1-1	TRBV2	NA	NA	TGTGCCAGCATCAGGGCTATCAACACTGAAGCTTTCTTT	CASIRAINTEAFF
TRBJ1-5	TRBV5-6	NA	NA	TGTGCCAGCAGCTCAGGATTAATCAATCAGCCCCAGCATTTT	CASSSGLINQPQHF
TRBJ1-2	TRBV6-1	NA	NA	TGTGCCAGCAGTGTCCGGGACACCTATGGCTACACCTTC	CASSVRDTYGYTF
TRBJ2-7	TRBV30	NA	NA	TGTGCCTGGCGCCGGGACTTGGACTACGAGCAGTACTTC	CAWRRDLDYEQYF
TRBJ2-5	TRBV6-1	NA	NA	TGTGCCAGCAGTGAAGCGCTTGGAGCGTACCAAGAGACCCAGTACTTC	CASSEALGAYQETQYF
TRBJ1-4	TRBV30	NA	NA	TGTGCCTGGAGTGTACGGGAGGTTAATGAAAAACTGTTTTTT	CAWSVREVNEKLFF
TRBJ1-4	TRBV7-9	NA	TRBD1	TGTGCCAGCGACAGGGATGATGAAAAACTGTTTTTT	CASDRDDEKLFF
TRBJ2-7	TRBV28	once	TRBD1	TGTGCCAGCAGTTTAGAGGGACAGGGGACCCACGAGCAGTACTTC	CASSLEGQGTHEQYF
TRBJ2-1	TRBV4-1	NA	TRBD2	TGCGCCAGCAGCCCGGGACTAGCGGGGATCTACAATGAGCAGTTCTTC	CASSPGLAGIYNEQFF
TRBJ1-4	TRBV4-1	few	TRBD1	TGCGCCAGCAGACGGACAGGGGGCAATAATGAAAAACTGTTTTTT	CASRRTGGNNEKLFF
TRBJ2-6	TRBV28	NA	TRBD1	TGTGCCAGCAGTTTATGGAGGACAGGGACCGGGGCCAACGTCCTGACTTTC	CASSLWRTGTGANVLTF
TRBJ1-4	TRBV27	few	TRBD1	TGTGCCAGCAGTTTACGGGGACAGGCTAATGAAAAACTGTTTTTT	CASSLRGQANEKLFF
TRBJ2-2	TRBV9	NA	NA	TGTGCCAGCAGCTTGGGGAGTAATAGGAACACCGGGGAGCTGTTTTTT	CASSLGSNRNTGELFF
TRBJ2-7	TRBV15	once	NA	TGTGCCACCAGCAGAGGTACAGGATTCTACGAGCAGTACTTC	CATSRGTGFYEQYF
TRBJ1-1	TRBV18	NA	TRBD1	TGTGCCAGCTCACCACTTAAATCGAGACAGGGTGAAGCTTTCTTT	CASSPLKSRQGEAFF
TRBJ1-5	TRBV30	once	NA	TGTGCCTGGAGCGGGGGGGGACGGCAGCCCCAGCATTTT	CAWSGGGRQPQHF
TRBJ2-7	TRBV28	NA	NA	TGTGCCAGCAGTTTTATATTGCGGGGGCGAGACGAGCAGTACTTC	CASSFILRGRDEQYF
TRBJ1-1	TRBV27	NA	NA	TGTGCCAGCAGTTCGTTCAGGGGGAACACTGAAGCTTTCTTT	CASSSFRGNTEAFF
TRBJ2-6	TRBV29-1	NA	TRBD1	TGCAGCGTTGGGGACAGGGGGCAGACTGGGGCCAACGTCCTGACTTTC	CSVGDRGQTGANVLTF
TRBJ2-5	TRBV9	NA	NA	TGTGCCAGCAGCACGGACTTAGAGACCCAGTACTTC	CASSTDLETQYF
TRBJ1-1	TRBV18	once	NA	TGTGCCAGCTCACCACAAACAGCCGTGAACACTGAAGCTTTCTTT	CASSPQTAVNTEAFF
TRBJ2-7	TRBV5-1	NA	NA	TGCGCCAGCAGCTTAAAACAGGGTGGGGGCTACGAGCAGTACTTC	CASSLKQGGGYEQYF
TRBJ2-7	TRBV2	NA	NA	TGTGCCAGCGCTGGGGGGACTTCCTACGAGCAGTACTTC	CASAGGTSYEQYF
TRBJ2-7	TRBV10-3	once	TRBD1	TGTGCCATCAGTGAGACAGGGGGCTACACCTACGAGCAGTACTTC	CAISETGGYTYEQYF
TRBJ1-5	TRBV6-1	NA	NA	TGTGCCAGCAGTGGGACACCCTATAGCAATCAGCCCCAGCATTTT	CASSGTPYSNQPQHF
TRBJ2-1	TRBV7-7	NA	NA	TGTGCCAGCAGCCCCCGACTAGGTGGGGATGAGCAGTTCTTC	CASSPRLGGDEQFF
TRBJ1-5	TRBV5-1	NA	NA	TGCGCCAGCAGCTTGGGACGGGGGGGAACTCAGCCCCAGCATTTT	CASSLGRGGTQPQHF